The clone carrying this TCR beta chain was seen ten or more times. What it binds is unknown. The CDR3 has 12 residues. V was pared by 7 bases and J by 5 bases, with 11 bases between. The germline gives CDR1 SGHAT, CDR2 FQNNGV. The sample belongs to a study of T cells in Graves' hyperthyroidism and ophthalmopathy. Overall study results and limits: The model forecast ophthalmopathy, anticipating it by a median around 6.9 months before onset. Ophthalmopathy was distinguished from stable hyperthyroidism by 13 V-J signatures. Blood also contained most expanded thyroid clonotypes above 0.001.

Amplification yielded TCR beta CDR3 regions, with RNA transcripts as the source. A first-round RT-PCR of the TCR CDR3 used the HTBI primer set. TCRdb reanalysed the multiplex PCR reads using MiXCR and keeps one entry per CDR3 protein. The repertoire includes 250,000 to 300,000 distinct CDR3 sequences, roughly 13% of them detected once, and roughly 7.7% sits in the top ten. 9 to 10 ml fresh peripheral blood yielded the PBMCs. The TCR comes from a woman in her forties with Graves' hyperthyroidism. The chain joins TRBV11-2 to TRBJ1-2, with TRBD1 as a possible D gene (6 bases). The material sequenced was blood. This CDR3 is CASTRGDYGYTF. The DNA for the CDR3 is TGTGCCAGCACAAGGGGGGATTATGGCTACACCTTC. Based on the CDR3 plus reference TRBV11-2 and TRBJ1-2, the full variable domain is EAGVAQSPRYKIIEKRQSVAFWCNPISGHATLYWYQQILGQGPKLLIQFQNNGVVDDSQLPKDRFSAERLKGVDSTLKIQPAKLEDSAVYLCASTRGDYGYTFGSGTRLTVV.